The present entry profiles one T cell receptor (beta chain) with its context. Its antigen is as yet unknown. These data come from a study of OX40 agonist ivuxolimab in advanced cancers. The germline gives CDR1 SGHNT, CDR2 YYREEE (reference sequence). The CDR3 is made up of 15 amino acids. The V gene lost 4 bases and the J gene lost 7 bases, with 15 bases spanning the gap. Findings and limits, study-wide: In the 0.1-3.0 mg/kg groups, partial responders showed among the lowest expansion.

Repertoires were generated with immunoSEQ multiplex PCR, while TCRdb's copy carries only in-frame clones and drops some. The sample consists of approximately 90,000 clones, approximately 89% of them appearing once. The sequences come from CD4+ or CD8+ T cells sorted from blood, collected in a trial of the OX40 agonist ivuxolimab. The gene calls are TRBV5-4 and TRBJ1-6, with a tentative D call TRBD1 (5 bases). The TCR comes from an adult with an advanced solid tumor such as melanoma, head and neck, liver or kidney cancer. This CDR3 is CASSVGEGPNSPLHF. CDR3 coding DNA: TGTGCCAGCAGCGTAGGGGAGGGTCCAAATTCACCCCTCCACTTT.